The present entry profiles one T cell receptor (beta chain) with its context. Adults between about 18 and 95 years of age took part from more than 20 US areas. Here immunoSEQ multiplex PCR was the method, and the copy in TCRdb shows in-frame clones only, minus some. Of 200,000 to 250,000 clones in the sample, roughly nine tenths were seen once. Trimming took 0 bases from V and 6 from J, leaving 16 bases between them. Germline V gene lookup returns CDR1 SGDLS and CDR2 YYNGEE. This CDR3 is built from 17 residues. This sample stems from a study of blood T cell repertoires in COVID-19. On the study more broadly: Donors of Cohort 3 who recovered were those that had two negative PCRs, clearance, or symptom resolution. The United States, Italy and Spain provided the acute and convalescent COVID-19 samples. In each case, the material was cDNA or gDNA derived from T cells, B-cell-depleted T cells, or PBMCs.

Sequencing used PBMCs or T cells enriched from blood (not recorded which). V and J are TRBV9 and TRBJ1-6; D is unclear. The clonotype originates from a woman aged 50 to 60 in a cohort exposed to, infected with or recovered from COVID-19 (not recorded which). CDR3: CASSVGHRPTVNSPLHF. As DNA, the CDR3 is TGTGCCAGCAGCGTAGGACATAGGCCGACGGTTAATTCACCCCTCCACTTT.